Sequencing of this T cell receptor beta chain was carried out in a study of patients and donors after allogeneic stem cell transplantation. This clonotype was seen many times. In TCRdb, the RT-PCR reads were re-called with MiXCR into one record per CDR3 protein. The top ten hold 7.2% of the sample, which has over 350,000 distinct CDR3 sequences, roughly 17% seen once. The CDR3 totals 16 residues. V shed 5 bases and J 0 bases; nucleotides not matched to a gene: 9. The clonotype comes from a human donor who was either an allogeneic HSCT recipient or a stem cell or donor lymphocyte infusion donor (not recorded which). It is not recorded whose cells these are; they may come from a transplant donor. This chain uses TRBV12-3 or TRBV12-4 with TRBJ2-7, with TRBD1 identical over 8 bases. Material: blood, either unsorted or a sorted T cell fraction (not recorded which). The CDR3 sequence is CASSPGQGKSSYEQYF. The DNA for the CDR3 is TGTGCCAGCAGTCCCGGACAGGGAAAGAGCTCCTACGAGCAGTACTTC.